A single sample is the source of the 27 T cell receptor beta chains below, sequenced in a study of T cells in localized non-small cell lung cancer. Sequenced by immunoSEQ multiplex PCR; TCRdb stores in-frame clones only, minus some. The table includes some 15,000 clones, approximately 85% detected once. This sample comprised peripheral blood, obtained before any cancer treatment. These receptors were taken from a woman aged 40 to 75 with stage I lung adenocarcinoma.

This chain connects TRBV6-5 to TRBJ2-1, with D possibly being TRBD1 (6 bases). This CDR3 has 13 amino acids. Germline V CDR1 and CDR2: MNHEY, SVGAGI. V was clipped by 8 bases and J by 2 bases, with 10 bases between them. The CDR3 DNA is TGTGCCAGCGGGACACATACCTACAATGAGCAGTTCTTC. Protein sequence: CASGTHTYNEQFF.

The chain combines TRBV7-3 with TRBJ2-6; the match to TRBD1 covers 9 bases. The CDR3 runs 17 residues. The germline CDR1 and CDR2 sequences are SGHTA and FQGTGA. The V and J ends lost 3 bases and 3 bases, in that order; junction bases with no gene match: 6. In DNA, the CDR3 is TGTGCCAGCAGCTTCGGGACAGGGCGACATGGGGCCAACGTCCTGACTTTC. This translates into CASSFGTGRHGANVLTF.

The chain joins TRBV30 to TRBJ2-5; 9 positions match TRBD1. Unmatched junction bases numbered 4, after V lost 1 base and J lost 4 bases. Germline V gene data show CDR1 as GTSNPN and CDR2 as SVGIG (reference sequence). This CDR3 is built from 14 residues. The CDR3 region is CAWSDRGRRETQYF. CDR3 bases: TGTGCCTGGAGTGACAGGGGGCGAAGAGAGACCCAGTACTTC.

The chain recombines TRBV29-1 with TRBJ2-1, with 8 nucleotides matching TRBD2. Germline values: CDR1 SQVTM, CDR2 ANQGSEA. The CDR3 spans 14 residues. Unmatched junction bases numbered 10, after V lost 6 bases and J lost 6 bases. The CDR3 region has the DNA TGCAGCGTCCGGAGCGCGGGGGGATTCAATGAGCAGTTCTTC. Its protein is CSVRSAGGFNEQFF.

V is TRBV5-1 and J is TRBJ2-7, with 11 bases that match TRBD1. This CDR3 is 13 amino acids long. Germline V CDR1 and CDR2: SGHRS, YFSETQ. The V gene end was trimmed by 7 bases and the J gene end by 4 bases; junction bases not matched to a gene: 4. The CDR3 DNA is TGCGCCAGCTGGGGGGACAGGGGGTACGAGCAGTACTTC. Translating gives CASWGDRGYEQYF.

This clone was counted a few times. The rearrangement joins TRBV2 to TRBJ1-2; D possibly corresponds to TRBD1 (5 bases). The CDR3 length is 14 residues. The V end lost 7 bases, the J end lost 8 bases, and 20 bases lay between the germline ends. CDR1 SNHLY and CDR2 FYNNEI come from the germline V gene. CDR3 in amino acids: CASTRSPGGTGYTF. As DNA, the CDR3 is TGTGCCAGCACCAGGTCTCCCGGGGGTACGGGCTACACCTTC.

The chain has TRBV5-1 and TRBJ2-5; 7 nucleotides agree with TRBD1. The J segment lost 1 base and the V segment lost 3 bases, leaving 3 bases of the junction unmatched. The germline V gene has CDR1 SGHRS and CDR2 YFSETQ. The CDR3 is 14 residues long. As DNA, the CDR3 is TGCGCCAGCAGCTCGGGACAGAGCCAAGAGACCCAGTACTTC. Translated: CASSSGQSQETQYF.

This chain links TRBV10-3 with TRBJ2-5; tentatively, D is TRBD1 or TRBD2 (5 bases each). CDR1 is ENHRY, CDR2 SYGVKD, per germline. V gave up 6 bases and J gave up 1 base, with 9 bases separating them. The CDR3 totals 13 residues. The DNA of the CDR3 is TGTGCCATCAGAGGGGACGTCCAAGAGACCCAGTACTTC. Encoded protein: CAIRGDVQETQYF.

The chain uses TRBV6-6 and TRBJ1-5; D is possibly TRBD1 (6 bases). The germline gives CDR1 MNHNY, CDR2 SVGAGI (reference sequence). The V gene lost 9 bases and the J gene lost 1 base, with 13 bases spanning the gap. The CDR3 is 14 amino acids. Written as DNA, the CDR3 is TGTGCCAGTTACGGACAGCCGAGCAATCAGCCCCAGCATTTT. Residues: CASYGQPSNQPQHF.

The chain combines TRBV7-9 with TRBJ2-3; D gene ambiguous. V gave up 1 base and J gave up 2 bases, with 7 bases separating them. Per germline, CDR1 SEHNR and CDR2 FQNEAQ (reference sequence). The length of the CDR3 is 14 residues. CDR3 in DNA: TGTGCCAGCAGCTTAGGTGAGCTCACAGATACGCAGTATTTT. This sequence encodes CASSLGELTDTQYF.

The CDR3 protein is CASSLSTGGGGYTF. As DNA, the CDR3 is TGTGCCAGCAGCTTGTCTACAGGGGGAGGTGGCTACACCTTC. The chain carries TRBV7-2 and TRBJ1-2; 8 nucleotides agree with TRBD1. This CDR3 region has 14 residues. Trimming took 3 bases from V and 7 from J; bases not matched to a gene: 7. CDR1 is SGHTA, CDR2 FQGNSA, per germline.

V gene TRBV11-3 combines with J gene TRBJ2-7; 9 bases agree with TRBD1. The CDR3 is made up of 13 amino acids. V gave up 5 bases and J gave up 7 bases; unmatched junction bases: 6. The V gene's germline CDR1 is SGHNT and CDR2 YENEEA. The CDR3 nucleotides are TGTGCCAGCAGCCCAGGGACAGGGCGAGAGCAGTACTTC. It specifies CASSPGTGREQYF.

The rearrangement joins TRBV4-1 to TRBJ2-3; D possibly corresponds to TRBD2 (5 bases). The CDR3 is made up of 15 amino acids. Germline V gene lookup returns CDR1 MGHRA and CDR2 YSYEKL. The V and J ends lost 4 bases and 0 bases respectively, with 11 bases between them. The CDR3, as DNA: TGCGCCAGCAGCCTCCGGGAAAGAAGCACAGATACGCAGTATTTT. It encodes CASSLRERSTDTQYF.

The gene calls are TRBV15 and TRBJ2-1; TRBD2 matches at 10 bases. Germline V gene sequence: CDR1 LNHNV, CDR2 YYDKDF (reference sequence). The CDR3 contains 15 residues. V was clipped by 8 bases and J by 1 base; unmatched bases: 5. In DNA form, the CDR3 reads TGTGCCACCGGAAAGCGGGGGGGTTCCTACAATGAGCAGTTCTTC. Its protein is CATGKRGGSYNEQFF.

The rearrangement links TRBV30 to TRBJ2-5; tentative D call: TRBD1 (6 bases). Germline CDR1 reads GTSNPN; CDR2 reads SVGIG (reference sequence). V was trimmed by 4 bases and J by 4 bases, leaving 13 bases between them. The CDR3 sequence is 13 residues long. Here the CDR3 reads CAWNRAFGETQYF. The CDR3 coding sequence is TGTGCCTGGAACAGGGCATTTGGAGAGACCCAGTACTTC. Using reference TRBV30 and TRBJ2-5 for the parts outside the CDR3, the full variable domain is SQTIHQWPATLVQPVGSPLSLECTVEGTSNPNLYWYRQAAGRGLQLLFYSVGIGQISSEVPQNLSASRPQDRQFILSSKKLLLSDSGFYLCAWNRAFGETQYFGPGTRLLVL.

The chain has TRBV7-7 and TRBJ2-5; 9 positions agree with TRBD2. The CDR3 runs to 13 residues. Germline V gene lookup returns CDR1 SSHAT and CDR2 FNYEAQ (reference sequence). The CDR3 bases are TGTGCTAGCGGCGCGGGGGGGCAAGAGACCCAGTACTTC. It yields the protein CASGAGGQETQYF.

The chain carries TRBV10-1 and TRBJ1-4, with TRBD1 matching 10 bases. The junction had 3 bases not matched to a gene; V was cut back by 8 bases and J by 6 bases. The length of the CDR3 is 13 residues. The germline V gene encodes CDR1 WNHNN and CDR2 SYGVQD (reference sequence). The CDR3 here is CASGGTGDEKLFF. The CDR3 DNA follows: TGCGCCAGCGGAGGGACAGGGGATGAAAAACTGTTTTTT.

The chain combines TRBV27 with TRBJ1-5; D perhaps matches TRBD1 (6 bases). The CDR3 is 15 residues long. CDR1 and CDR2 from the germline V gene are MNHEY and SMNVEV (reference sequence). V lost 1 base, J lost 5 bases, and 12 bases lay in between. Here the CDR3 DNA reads TGTGCCAGCAGTTTATTCAAGGGGGAGGATCAGCCCCAGCATTTT. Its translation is CASSLFKGEDQPQHF.

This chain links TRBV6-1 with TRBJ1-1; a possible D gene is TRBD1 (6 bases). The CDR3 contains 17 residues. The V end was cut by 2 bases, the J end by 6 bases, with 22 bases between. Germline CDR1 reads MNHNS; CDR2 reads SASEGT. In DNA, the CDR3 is TGTGCCAGCAGTGAATTGGGCAGGGGCGGATTTGGTCCTGAAGCTTTCTTT. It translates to CASSELGRGGFGPEAFF.

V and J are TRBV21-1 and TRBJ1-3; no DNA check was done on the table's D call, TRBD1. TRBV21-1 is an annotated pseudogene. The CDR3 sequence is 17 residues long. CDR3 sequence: CASSKNTDTLSGNTIYF. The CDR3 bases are TGTGCCAGCAGCAAAAATACGGACACACTCTCTGGAAACACCATATATTTT.

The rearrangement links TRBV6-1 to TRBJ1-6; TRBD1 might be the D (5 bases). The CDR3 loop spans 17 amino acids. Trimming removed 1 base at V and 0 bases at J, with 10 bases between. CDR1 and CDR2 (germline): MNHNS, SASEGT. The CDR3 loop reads CASSEVGGSSYNSPLHF. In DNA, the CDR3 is TGTGCCAGCAGTGAAGTGGGGGGTAGCTCCTATAATTCACCCCTCCACTTT.

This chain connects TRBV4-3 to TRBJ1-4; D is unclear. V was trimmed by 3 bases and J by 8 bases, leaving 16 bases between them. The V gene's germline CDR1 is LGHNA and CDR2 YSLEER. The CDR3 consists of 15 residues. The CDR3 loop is CASSHSGQVTEKLFF. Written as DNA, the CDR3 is TGCGCCAGCAGCCACTCTGGGCAGGTCACCGAAAAACTGTTTTTT.

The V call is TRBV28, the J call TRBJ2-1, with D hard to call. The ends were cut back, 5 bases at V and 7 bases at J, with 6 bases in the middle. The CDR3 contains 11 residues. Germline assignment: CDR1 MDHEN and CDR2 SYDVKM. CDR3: CASSSANEQFF. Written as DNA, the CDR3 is TGTGCCAGCAGTAGCGCGAATGAGCAGTTCTTC.

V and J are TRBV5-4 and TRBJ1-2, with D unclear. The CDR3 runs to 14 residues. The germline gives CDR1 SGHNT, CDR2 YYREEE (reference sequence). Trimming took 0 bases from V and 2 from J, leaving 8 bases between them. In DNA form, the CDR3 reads TGTGCCAGCAGCTTGGAGGCGCAAAACTATGGCTACACCTTC. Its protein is CASSLEAQNYGYTF.

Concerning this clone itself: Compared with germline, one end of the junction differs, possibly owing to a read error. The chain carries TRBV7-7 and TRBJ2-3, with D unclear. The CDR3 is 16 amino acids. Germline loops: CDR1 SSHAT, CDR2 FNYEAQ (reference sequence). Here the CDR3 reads CASSSGRLGGTDTQYF. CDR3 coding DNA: TGTGCTAGCAGCTCGGGCCGGCTAGGAGGCACAGATACGCAGTATTTT.

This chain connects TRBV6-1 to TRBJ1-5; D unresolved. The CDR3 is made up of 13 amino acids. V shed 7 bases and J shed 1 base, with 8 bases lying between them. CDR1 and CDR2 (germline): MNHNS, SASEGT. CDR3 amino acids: CASINRSNQPQHF. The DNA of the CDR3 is TGTGCCAGCATAAATCGAAGCAATCAGCCCCAGCATTTT.

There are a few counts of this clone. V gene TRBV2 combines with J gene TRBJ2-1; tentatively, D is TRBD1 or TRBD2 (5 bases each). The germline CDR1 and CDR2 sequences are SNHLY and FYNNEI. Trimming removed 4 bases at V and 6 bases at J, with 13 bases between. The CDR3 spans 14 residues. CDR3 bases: TGTGCCAGCAGTGTCGGGGCAGGGCTCAATGAGCAGTTCTTC. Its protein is CASSVGAGLNEQFF. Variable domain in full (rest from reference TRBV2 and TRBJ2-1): EPEVTQTPSHQVTQMGQEVILRCVPISNHLYFYWYRQILGQKVEFLVSFYNNEISEKSEIFDDQFSVERPDGSNFTLKIRSTKLEDSAMYFCASSVGAGLNEQFFGPGTRLTVL.